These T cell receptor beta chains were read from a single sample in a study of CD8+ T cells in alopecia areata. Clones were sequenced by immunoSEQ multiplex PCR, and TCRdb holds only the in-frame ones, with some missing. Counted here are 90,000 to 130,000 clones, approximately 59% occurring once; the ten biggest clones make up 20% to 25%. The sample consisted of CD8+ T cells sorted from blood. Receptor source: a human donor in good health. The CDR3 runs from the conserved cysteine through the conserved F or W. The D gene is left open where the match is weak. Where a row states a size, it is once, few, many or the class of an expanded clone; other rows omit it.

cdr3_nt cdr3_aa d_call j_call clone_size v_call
TGTGCCAGCAGCTTAGGGGGCGGAAAACTGTTTTTT CASSLGGGKLFF . TRBJ1-4 . TRBV13
TGTGCCAGCAGCTTGGTAGGGACAGAAGAGACCCAGTACTTC CASSLVGTEETQYF TRBD1 TRBJ2-5 . TRBV5-6
TGTGCCAGCAGTGAGTTGCAGCTAGCGGGGGGAAACTCCCAAGAGACCCAGTACTTC CASSELQLAGGNSQETQYF TRBD2 TRBJ2-5 . TRBV2
TGTGCCAGCAGCTTGGCCGTCGACAGAAGCACAGATACGCAGTATTTT CASSLAVDRSTDTQYF . TRBJ2-3 . TRBV5-6
TGTGCCAGCAGTGAACAAGCGGGGGGTTCATACAATGAGCAGTTCTTC CASSEQAGGSYNEQFF TRBD2 TRBJ2-1 few TRBV13
TGTGCCAGTAGTATCTACCCAGGGACTGAGCAGTTCTTC CASSIYPGTEQFF . TRBJ2-1 . TRBV19
TGTGCCAGCAGCTTTTCGGGGCCCTATAATTCACCCCTCCACTTT CASSFSGPYNSPLHF . TRBJ1-6 . TRBV5-4
TGTGCCAGCAGTTTAGGACTGCCCACAGATACGCAGTATTTT CASSLGLPTDTQYF . TRBJ2-3 . TRBV6-1
TGTGCCAGCAGTTCCGGGTCGACCTACGAGCAGTACTTC CASSSGSTYEQYF . TRBJ2-7 many TRBV27
TGTGCCAGCAGCTTGGGACCCGCCGAGCAGTACTTC CASSLGPAEQYF . TRBJ2-7 . TRBV11-3
TGTGCCAGCAGCTTAGTTGCGGGGGGCTTTAATGAGCAGTTCTTC CASSLVAGGFNEQFF TRBD2 TRBJ2-1 . TRBV7-9
TGTGCCAGCAGCTTGGTGGCGGAACAAGAGACCCAGTACTTC CASSLVAEQETQYF . TRBJ2-5 few TRBV5-6
TGTGCCAGCTCGATCGGGGCACTCGGCTACGAGCAGTACTTC CASSIGALGYEQYF . TRBJ2-7 few TRBV7-9
TGTGCCAGTAGTACGGGTGGCGGGGAGCTGTTTTTT CASSTGGGELFF . TRBJ2-2 . TRBV19
TGTGCCTGGAAGGTTGGGGGCGCGGGCAATGAGCAGTTCTTC CAWKVGGAGNEQFF . TRBJ2-1 . TRBV30
TGTGCCAGCAGCTCCGGGACAGGTCTGGGGGAGACCCAGTACTTC CASSSGTGLGETQYF TRBD1 TRBJ2-5 . TRBV25-1
TGCAGCGTTGGGGCCACAGATACGCAGTATTTT CSVGATDTQYF . TRBJ2-3 . TRBV29-1
TGCAGCGTTGAAGATTACCCGTGGGGTCGTGGCTACACCTTC CSVEDYPWGRGYTF . TRBJ1-2 . TRBV29-1
TGTGCCAGTGACCCGGGGCCACCATATGACAATGAGCAGTTCTTC CASDPGPPYDNEQFF . TRBJ2-1 . TRBV2